The clone carrying this T cell receptor beta chain was counted at least ten times. The sample originates from a study of T-cell reconstitution after alpha-beta-depleted transplantation in children. As it was prepared, the TCRbeta library received unique molecular identifiers. One entry per CDR3 protein results from TCRdb running MiXCR on the PCR reads. The sample lists about 240,000 distinct CDR3 sequences; over 20% were seen once. The germline CDR1 and CDR2 sequences are DFQATT and SNEGSKA (reference sequence). The CDR3 length is 13 residues. Deletions cut 5 bases from V and 3 bases from J, with 14 bases between.

The receptor was isolated from a girl aged 2-10 years with Fanconi anemia, due to receive a stem cell transplant. The rearrangement joins TRBV20-1 to TRBJ2-7; possible D gene TRBD1, 6 bases. This sample comprised PBMCs, obtained before TCRalphabeta/CD19-depleted stem cell transplant. The CDR3 nucleotides read TGCAGTGCTTACAGGGTGGGGGTCTACGAGCAGTACTTC. Amino acid sequence: CSAYRVGVYEQYF.